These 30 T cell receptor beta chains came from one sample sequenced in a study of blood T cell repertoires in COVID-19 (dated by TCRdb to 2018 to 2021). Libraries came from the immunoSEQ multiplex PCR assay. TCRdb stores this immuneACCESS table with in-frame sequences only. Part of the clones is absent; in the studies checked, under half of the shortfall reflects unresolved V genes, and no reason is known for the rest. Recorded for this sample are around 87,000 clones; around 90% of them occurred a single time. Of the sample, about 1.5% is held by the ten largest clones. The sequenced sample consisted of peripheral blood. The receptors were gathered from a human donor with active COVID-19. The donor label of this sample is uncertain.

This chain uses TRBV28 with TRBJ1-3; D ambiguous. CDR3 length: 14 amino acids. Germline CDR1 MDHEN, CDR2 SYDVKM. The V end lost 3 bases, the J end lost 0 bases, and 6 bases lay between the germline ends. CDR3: CASSLVGSGNTIYF. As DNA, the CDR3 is TGTGCCAGCAGTTTGGTCGGCTCTGGAAACACCATATATTTT. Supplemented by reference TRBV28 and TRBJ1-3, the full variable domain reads DVKVTQSSRYLVKRTGEKVFLECVQDMDHENMFWYRQDPGLGLRLIYFSYDVKMKEKGDIPEGYSVSREKKERFSLILESASTNQTSMYLCASSLVGSGNTIYFGEGSWLTVV.

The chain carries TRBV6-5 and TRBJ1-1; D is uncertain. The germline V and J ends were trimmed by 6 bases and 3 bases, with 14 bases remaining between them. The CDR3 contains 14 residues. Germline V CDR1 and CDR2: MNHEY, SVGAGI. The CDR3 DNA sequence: TGTGCCAGCAGCCCCTGGGCTTCCGACACTGAAGCTTTCTTT. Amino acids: CASSPWASDTEAFF.

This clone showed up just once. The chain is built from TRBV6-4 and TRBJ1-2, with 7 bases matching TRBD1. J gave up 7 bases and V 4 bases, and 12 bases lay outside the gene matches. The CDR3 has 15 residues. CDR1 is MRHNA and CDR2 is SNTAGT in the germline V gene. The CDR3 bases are TGTGCCAGCAGTGCCACCTCCCAGGGGGTGTCTGGCTACACCTTC. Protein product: CASSATSQGVSGYTF.

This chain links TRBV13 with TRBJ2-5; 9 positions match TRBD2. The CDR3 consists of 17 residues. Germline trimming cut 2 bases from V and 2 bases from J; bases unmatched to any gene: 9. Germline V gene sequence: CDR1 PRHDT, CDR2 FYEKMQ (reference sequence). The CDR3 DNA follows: TGTGCCAGCAGCTTAACCCGCGGGGGGGCGTCTCAAGAGACCCAGTACTTC. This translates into CASSLTRGGASQETQYF.

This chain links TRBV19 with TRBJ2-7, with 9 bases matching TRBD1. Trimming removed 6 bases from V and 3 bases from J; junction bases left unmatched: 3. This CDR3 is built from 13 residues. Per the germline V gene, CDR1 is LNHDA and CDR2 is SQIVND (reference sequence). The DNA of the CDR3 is TGTGCCAGTAGCCAGGACAGGGGCTACGAGCAGTACTTC. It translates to CASSQDRGYEQYF.

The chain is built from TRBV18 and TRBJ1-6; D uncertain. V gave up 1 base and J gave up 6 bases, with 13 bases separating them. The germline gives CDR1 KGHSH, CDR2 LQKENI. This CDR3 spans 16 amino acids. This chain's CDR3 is CASSPQRDRGNSPLHF. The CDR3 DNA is TGTGCCAGCTCACCACAGAGGGATCGTGGTAATTCACCCCTCCACTTT. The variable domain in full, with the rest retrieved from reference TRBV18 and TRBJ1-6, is NAGVMQNPRHLVRRRGQEARLRCSPMKGHSHVYWYRQLPEEGLKFMVYLQKENIIDESGMPKERFSAEFPKEGPSILRIQQVVRGDSAAYFCASSPQRDRGNSPLHFGNGTRLTVT.

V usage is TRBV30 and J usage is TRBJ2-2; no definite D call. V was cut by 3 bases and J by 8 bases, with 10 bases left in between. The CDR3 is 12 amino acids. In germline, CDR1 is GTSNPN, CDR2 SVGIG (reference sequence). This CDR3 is CAWRLEFGELFF. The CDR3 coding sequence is TGTGCCTGGAGGCTAGAGTTTGGGGAGCTGTTTTTT.

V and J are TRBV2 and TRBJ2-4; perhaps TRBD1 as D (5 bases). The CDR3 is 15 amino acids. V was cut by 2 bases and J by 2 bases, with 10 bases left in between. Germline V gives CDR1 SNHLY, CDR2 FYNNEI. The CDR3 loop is CASSEQGLSKNIQYF. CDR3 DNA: TGTGCCAGCAGTGAACAGGGTTTGTCCAAAAACATTCAGTACTTC.

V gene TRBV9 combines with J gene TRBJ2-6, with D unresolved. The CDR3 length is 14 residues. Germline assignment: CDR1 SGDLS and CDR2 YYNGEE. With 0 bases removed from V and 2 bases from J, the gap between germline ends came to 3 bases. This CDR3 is CASSVGAGANVLTF. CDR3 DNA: TGTGCCAGCAGCGTAGGAGCTGGGGCCAACGTCCTGACTTTC.

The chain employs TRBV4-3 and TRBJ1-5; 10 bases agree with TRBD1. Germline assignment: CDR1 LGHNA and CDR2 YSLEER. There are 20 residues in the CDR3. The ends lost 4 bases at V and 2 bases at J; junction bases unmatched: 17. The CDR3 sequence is CASSRIQAQTGGRGNQPQHF. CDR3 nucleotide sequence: TGCGCCAGCAGCCGAATCCAAGCCCAGACAGGGGGCCGAGGCAATCAGCCCCAGCATTTT.

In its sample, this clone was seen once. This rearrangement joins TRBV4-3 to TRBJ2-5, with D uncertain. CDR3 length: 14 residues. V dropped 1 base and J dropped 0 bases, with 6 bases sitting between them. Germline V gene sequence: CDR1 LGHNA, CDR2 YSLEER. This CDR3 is CASSQGVYQETQYF. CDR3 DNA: TGCGCCAGCAGCCAAGGAGTTTACCAAGAGACCCAGTACTTC.

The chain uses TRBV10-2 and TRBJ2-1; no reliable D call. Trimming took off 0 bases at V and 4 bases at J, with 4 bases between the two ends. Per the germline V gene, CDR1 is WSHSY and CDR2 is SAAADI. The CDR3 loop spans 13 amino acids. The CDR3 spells CASSESGYNEQFF. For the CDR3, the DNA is TGCGCCAGCAGTGAGTCCGGGTACAATGAGCAGTTCTTC.

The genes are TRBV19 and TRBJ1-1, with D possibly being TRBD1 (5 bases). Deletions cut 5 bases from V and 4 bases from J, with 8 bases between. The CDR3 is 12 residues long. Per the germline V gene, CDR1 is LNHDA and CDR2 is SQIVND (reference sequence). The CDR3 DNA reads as TGTGCCAGTAGTCAAGGGGCCACTGAAGCTTTCTTT. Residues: CASSQGATEAFF.

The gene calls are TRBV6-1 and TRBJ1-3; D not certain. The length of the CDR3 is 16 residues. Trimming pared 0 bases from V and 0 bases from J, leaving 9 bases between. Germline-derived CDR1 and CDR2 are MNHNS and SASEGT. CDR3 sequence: CASSEAARSSGNTIYF. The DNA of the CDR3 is TGTGCCAGCAGTGAAGCGGCGCGGAGCTCTGGAAACACCATATATTTT.

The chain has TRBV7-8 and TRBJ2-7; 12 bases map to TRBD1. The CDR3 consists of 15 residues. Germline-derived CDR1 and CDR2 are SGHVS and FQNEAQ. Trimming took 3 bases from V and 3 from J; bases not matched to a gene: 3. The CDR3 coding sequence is TGTGCCAGCAGCTTGGGGACAGGGGGCTACTACGAGCAGTACTTC. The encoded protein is CASSLGTGGYYEQYF.

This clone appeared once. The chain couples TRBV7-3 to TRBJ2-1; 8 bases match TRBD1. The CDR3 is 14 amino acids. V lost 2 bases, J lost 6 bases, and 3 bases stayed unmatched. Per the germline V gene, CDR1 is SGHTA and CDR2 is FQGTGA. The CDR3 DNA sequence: TGTGCCAGCAGCTTAGGACAGGGAGGCAATGAGCAGTTCTTC. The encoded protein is CASSLGQGGNEQFF.

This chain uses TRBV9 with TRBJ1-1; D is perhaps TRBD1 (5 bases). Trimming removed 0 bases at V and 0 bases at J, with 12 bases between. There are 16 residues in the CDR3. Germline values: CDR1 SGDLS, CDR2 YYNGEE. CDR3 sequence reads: CASSVGNGQMNTEAFF. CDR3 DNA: TGTGCCAGCAGCGTAGGCAACGGACAAATGAACACTGAAGCTTTCTTT.

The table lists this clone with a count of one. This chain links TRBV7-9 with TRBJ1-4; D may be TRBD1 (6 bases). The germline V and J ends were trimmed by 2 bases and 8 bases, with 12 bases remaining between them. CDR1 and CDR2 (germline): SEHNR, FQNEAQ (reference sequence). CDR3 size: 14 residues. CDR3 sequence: CASSLYSGAEKLFF. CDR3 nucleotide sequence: TGTGCCAGCAGCTTATACTCAGGGGCGGAAAAACTGTTTTTT.

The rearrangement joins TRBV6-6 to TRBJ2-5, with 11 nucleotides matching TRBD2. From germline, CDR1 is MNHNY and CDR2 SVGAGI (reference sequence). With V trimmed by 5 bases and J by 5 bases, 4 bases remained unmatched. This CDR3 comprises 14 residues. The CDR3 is CASSTTSGGETQYF. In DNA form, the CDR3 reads TGTGCCAGCAGTACCACTAGCGGGGGTGAGACCCAGTACTTC.

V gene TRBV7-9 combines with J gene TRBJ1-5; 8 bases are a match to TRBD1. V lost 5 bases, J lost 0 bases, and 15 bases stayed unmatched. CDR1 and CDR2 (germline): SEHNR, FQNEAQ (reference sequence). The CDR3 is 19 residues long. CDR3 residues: CASSVYSTGARDSNQPQHF. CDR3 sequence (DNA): TGTGCCAGCAGCGTCTACTCGACAGGGGCCCGAGATAGCAATCAGCCCCAGCATTTT.

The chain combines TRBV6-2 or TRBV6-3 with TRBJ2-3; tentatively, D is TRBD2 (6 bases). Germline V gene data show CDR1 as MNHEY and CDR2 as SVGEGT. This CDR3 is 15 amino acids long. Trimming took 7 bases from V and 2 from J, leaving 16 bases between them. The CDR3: CASTPGSGPTDTQYF. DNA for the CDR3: TGTGCCAGCACCCCGGGCAGCGGGCCCACAGATACGCAGTATTTT.

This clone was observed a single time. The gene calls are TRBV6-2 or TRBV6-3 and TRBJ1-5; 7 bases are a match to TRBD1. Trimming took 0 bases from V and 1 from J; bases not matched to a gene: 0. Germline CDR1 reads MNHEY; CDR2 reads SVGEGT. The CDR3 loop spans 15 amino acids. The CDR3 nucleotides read TGTGCCAGCAGTTACTCGGACAGGAGCAATCAGCCCCAGCATTTT. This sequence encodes CASSYSDRSNQPQHF.

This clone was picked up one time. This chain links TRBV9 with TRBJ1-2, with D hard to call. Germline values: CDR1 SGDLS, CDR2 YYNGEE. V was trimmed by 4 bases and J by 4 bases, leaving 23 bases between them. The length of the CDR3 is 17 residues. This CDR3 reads CASSFKDRVSEVYGYTF. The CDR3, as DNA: TGTGCCAGCAGCTTCAAAGATCGAGTTAGTGAGGTCTATGGCTACACCTTC.

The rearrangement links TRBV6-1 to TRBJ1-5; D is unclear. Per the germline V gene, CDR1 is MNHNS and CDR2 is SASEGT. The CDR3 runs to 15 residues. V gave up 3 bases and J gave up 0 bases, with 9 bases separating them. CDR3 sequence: CASSDGYYSNQPQHF. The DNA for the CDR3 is TGTGCCAGCAGTGACGGGTATTATAGCAATCAGCCCCAGCATTTT.

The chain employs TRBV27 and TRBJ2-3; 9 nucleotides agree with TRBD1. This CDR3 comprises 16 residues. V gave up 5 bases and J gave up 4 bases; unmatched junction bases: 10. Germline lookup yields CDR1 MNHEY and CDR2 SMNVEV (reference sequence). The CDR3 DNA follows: TGTGCCAGCAGTGAAAGACCGGGACAGGGCCCAGATACGCAGTATTTT. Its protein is CASSERPGQGPDTQYF.

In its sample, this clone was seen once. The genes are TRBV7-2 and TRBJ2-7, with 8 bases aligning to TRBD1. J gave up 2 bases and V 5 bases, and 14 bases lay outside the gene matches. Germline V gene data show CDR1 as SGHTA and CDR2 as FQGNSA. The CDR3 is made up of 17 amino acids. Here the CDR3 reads CASSTGRTGREAYEQYF. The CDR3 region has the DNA TGTGCCAGCAGCACAGGTAGGACAGGGCGAGAGGCCTACGAGCAGTACTTC. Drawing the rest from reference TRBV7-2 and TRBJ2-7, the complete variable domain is GAGVSQSPSNKVTEKGKDVELRCDPISGHTALYWYRQSLGQGLEFLIYFQGNSAPDKSGLPSDRFSAERTGGSVSTLTIQRTQQEDSAVYLCASSTGRTGREAYEQYFGPGTRLTVT.

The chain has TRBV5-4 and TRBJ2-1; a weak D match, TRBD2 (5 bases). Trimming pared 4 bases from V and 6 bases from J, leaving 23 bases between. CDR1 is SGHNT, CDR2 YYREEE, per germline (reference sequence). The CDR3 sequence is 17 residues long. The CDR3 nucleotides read TGTGCCAGCAGCGGCCCCGGGGTCAGCCCTAGGGCCAATGAGCAGTTCTTC. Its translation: CASSGPGVSPRANEQFF.

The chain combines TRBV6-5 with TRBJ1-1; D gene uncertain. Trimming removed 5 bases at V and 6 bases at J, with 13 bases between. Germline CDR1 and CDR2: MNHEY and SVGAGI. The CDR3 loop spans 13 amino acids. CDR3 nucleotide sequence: TGTGCCAGCAGTCGGCCCGGAGGTTCTGAAGCTTTCTTT. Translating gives CASSRPGGSEAFF.

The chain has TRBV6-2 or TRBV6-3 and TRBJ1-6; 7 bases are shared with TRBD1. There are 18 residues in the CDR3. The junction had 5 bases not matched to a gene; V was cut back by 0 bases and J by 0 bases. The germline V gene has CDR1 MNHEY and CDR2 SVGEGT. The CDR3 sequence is CASSYSGQLSSYNSPLHF. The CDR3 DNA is TGTGCCAGCAGTTACTCGGGACAGTTGAGCTCCTATAATTCACCCCTCCACTTT.

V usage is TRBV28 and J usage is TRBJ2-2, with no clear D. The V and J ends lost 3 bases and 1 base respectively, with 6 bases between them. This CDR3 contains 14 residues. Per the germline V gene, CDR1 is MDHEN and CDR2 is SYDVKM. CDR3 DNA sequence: TGTGCCAGCAGTTTGGGCAGGAACACCGGGGAGCTGTTTTTT. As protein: CASSLGRNTGELFF.